A selection of T cell receptor beta chains follows, all from one sample in a study of T-cell reconstitution after alpha-beta-depleted transplantation in children. TCRdb called the PCR reads again in MiXCR, with one record for every CDR3 protein. This table has 700,000 to 850,000 distinct CDR3 sequences, less than 20% appearing once. Sequences were derived from PBMCs, mostly from graft donor cells, sampled 360 days after TCRalphabeta/CD19-depleted stem cell transplant. Receptors originate from a male patient under 18 who had a stem cell transplant for acute lymphoblastic leukemia, so the T cells may come from the graft donor. CDR3s include the opening cysteine and the closing phenylalanine or tryptophan. Each record gives: V gene, J gene, clone size, D gene, CDR3 DNA, CDR3 protein. A D gene is named only where the DNA matches it firmly. Some rows have no size entry. The others give once, few or many, or a class for an expanded clone.

v_gene: TRBV5-1
j_gene: TRBJ2-3
abundance: NA
d_gene: NA
CDR3nt: TGCGCCAGCAGCTTGGCCAGGAGGGATACGCAGTATTTT
CDR3aa: CASSLARRDTQYF

v_gene: TRBV5-1
j_gene: TRBJ2-3
abundance: NA
d_gene: NA
CDR3nt: TGCGCCAGCCCACTCGAAAATGTGCCCTTCGCAGATACGCAGTATTTT
CDR3aa: CASPLENVPFADTQYF

v_gene: TRBV14
j_gene: TRBJ2-7
abundance: few
d_gene: NA
CDR3nt: TGTGCCAGCAGCCAAGCGGACAAATATACCTACGAGCAGTACTTC
CDR3aa: CASSQADKYTYEQYF

v_gene: TRBV5-6
j_gene: TRBJ1-1
abundance: NA
d_gene: NA
CDR3nt: TGTGCCAGCAGCTTGGAACGACGGCGGCGGACTGAAGCTTTCTTT
CDR3aa: CASSLERRRRTEAFF

v_gene: TRBV10-3
j_gene: TRBJ2-7
abundance: many
d_gene: TRBD1
CDR3nt: TGTGCCATCAGGCTTCCGGGACAGGGGACCTACGAGCAGTACTTC
CDR3aa: CAIRLPGQGTYEQYF

v_gene: TRBV5-1
j_gene: TRBJ2-5
abundance: many
d_gene: NA
CDR3nt: TGCGCCAGCAGCTTGCGAACAACTCGTCAAGAGACCCAGTACTTC
CDR3aa: CASSLRTTRQETQYF

v_gene: TRBV20-1
j_gene: TRBJ2-2
abundance: NA
d_gene: TRBD2
CDR3nt: TGCAGTGCCCCAGTTGCACACCCGGGACTAGCGGGCACCGGGGAGCTGTTTTTT
CDR3aa: CSAPVAHPGLAGTGELFF

v_gene: TRBV5-1
j_gene: TRBJ2-7
abundance: NA
d_gene: NA
CDR3nt: TGCGCCAGCAGCTTGGTGCCGAATAACGAGCAGTACTTC
CDR3aa: CASSLVPNNEQYF

v_gene: TRBV2
j_gene: TRBJ1-1
abundance: NA
d_gene: NA
CDR3nt: TGTGCCAGCAGTGAAAGAAGGAGGTCGGTGAACACTGAAGCTTTCTTT
CDR3aa: CASSERRRSVNTEAFF

v_gene: TRBV7-9
j_gene: TRBJ2-1
abundance: NA
d_gene: NA
CDR3nt: TGTGCCAGCAGCCCCTTTCAGGGAAACTACAATGAGCAGTTCTTC
CDR3aa: CASSPFQGNYNEQFF

v_gene: TRBV29-1
j_gene: TRBJ2-7
abundance: few
d_gene: NA
CDR3nt: TGCAGCGTTGATGAGGGATCCTACGAGCAGTACTTC
CDR3aa: CSVDEGSYEQYF

v_gene: TRBV3-1
j_gene: TRBJ1-4
abundance: NA
d_gene: NA
CDR3nt: TGTGCCAGCAGCCCCCAGGGAGAAAAACTGTTTTTT
CDR3aa: CASSPQGEKLFF

v_gene: TRBV5-1
j_gene: TRBJ2-1
abundance: many
d_gene: TRBD1
CDR3nt: TGCGCCAGCAGCAGGGACAGGGGCTCCTACAATGAGCAGTTCTTC
CDR3aa: CASSRDRGSYNEQFF

v_gene: TRBV5-1
j_gene: TRBJ2-2
abundance: NA
d_gene: NA
CDR3nt: TGCGCCAGCAGCGCTGGACAGCGCACCGGGGAGCTGTTTTTT
CDR3aa: CASSAGQRTGELFF

v_gene: TRBV7-3
j_gene: TRBJ2-7
abundance: few
d_gene: NA
CDR3nt: TGTGCCAGCAGCTTTGGGGGGTACGACTACGAGCAGTACTTC
CDR3aa: CASSFGGYDYEQYF

v_gene: TRBV29-1
j_gene: TRBJ2-1
abundance: few
d_gene: NA
CDR3nt: TGCAGCGTTGACGAGGGTTATGAGCAGTTCTTC
CDR3aa: CSVDEGYEQFF

v_gene: TRBV12-5
j_gene: TRBJ2-3
abundance: NA
d_gene: TRBD2
CDR3nt: TGTGCTAGTGGTTTGGGGGGGGGTCTTACAGATACGCAGTATTTT
CDR3aa: CASGLGGGLTDTQYF

v_gene: TRBV20-1
j_gene: TRBJ1-5
abundance: NA
d_gene: NA
CDR3nt: TGCAGTGTCAAGGACGGGAATCAGCCCCAGCATTTT
CDR3aa: CSVKDGNQPQHF